This T cell receptor (beta chain) came from a study of Graves' ophthalmopathy and Graves' hyperthyroidism. Study-wide results and limits: Thyroid clonotypes that were expanded above 0.001 frequency mostly also appeared in blood. It was with roughly 70% sensitivity and just under 75% specificity that the model predicted ophthalmopathy progression.

Excluded were patients with other autoimmune diseases, uncontrolled infections, pregnancy or lactation. The authors diagnosed from clinical symptoms, serum thyroxine, TRAb, thyroid ultrasound and orbital computed tomography. Looked up from germline, CDR1 is MNHEY and CDR2 is SVGAGI. V lost 4 bases to trimming and J lost 0 bases, with 13 bases between them. The CDR3 is 15 amino acids. The sample holds many counts of this clonotype. As yet, its antigen is unknown. RNA transcripts were the source from which TCR beta CDR3 regions were amplified. HTBI primers primed a first-round RT-PCR, and a second-round multiplex PCR followed. TCRdb reanalysed the multiplex PCR reads using MiXCR and keeps one entry per CDR3 protein. The sample yields hundreds of thousands of distinct CDR3 sequences, about 15% seen once.

This sequence was found in a woman aged 30 to 39 with Graves' ophthalmopathy. The sequenced sample consisted of blood. The rearrangement joins TRBV6-5 to TRBJ2-7; a weak D match, TRBD2 (6 bases). The CDR3 reads CASSSSSVSSYEQYF. Written as DNA, the CDR3 is TGTGCCAGCAGTTCTTCTAGCGTTAGCTCCTACGAGCAGTACTTC.